This T cell receptor beta chain was profiled in a study of blood T cell repertoires in COVID-19. Followed over time, Seattle patients had been enrolled while infection was active. Using immunoSEQ multiplex PCR, the repertoire was profiled, and TCRdb retains in-frame clones only, with some absent. The data hold some 70,000 clones, with about 84% observed a single time. This receptor was taken from a man between 45 and 60 years old with COVID-19, enrolled during active disease. The specimen sequenced was peripheral blood.

The CDR3 region is CASISGGPTDTQYF. CDR3 nucleotides: TGTGCCAGCATCTCGGGGGGCCCAACAGATACGCAGTATTTT. The V and J genes are TRBV28 and TRBJ2-3, with D possibly TRBD2 on 7 matching bases. This CDR3 spans 14 amino acids. Germline CDR1 is MDHEN and CDR2 is SYDVKM. V lost 7 bases to trimming and J lost 3 bases, with 14 bases between them.